Below, 17 T cell receptor beta chains from the same sample are listed, as sequenced in a study of naive and memory T cell subsets. Regarding the study as a whole: A few larger clonotypes appeared in naive repertoires, especially CD8, possibly memory cells re-expressing CD45RA.

Both TRBC1 and TRBC2 were covered by a beta constant-region primer of two equimolar oligonucleotides. Nested alpha and beta constant-region primers with the SP2 primer drove four PCR rounds on ligated cDNA. Each CDR3 protein gets one entry after TCRdb re-called the UMI-ligation and nested PCR reads with MiXCR. Of over 110,000 distinct CDR3 sequences listed, 15% to 20% are singletons. These receptors' antigens are unknown. Sequencing was done on a sample of naive CD8+ T cells from blood. These receptors came from a human donor in good health.

The chain employs TRBV4-3 and TRBJ2-6; either TRBD1 or TRBD2 may fit D (5 bases each). V was pared by 3 bases and J by 0 bases, with 15 bases between. In germline, CDR1 is LGHNA, CDR2 YSLEER. The CDR3 covers 18 residues. The CDR3 is CASSQIIGTISGANVLTF. The CDR3 region has the DNA TGCGCCAGCAGCCAGATTATAGGGACCATCTCTGGGGCCAACGTCCTGACTTTC.

This chain connects TRBV4-1 to TRBJ2-1; 7 bases align to TRBD2. This CDR3 is built from 14 residues. The junction had 10 bases not matched to a gene; V was cut back by 2 bases and J by 12 bases. Germline V gene lookup returns CDR1 MGHRA and CDR2 YSYEKL. This CDR3 is CASSQPTSSRRQFF. CDR3 DNA sequence: TGCGCCAGCAGCCAACCGACTAGCTCCCGGCGGCAGTTCTTC.

The rearrangement joins TRBV5-1 to TRBJ2-1; D gene ambiguous. V was cut by 0 bases and J by 2 bases, with 12 bases left in between. Germline CDR1 SGHRS, CDR2 YFSETQ. The CDR3 is made up of 16 amino acids. Here the CDR3 DNA reads TGCGCCAGCAGCTTGGGGCTAGAGCATCCCTACAATGAGCAGTTCTTC. Protein sequence: CASSLGLEHPYNEQFF.

This sequence joins TRBV6-1 and TRBJ2-1, with D uncertain. This CDR3 comprises 12 residues. Germline values: CDR1 MNHNS, CDR2 SASEGT. The ends were cut back, 6 bases at V and 7 bases at J, with 10 bases in the middle. The CDR3 here is CASRWTANEQFF. CDR3 coding DNA: TGTGCCAGCAGATGGACGGCTAATGAGCAGTTCTTC.

V and J are TRBV28 and TRBJ2-7; D may be TRBD2 (6 bases). The V gene lost 6 bases and the J gene lost 1 base, with 25 bases spanning the gap. The germline gives CDR1 MDHEN, CDR2 SYDVKM. The CDR3 runs to 18 residues. CDR3 sequence: CASSPLPQLATKSYEQYF. In DNA form, the CDR3 reads TGTGCCAGCAGCCCCCTCCCCCAGCTAGCGACCAAGTCCTACGAGCAGTACTTC.

This chain connects TRBV19 to TRBJ1-1; D is unresolved. The CDR3 contains 13 residues. The germline gives CDR1 LNHDA, CDR2 SQIVND (reference sequence). The ends were cut back, 3 bases at V and 2 bases at J, with 7 bases in the middle. CDR3 region: CASSIVSNTEAFF. The CDR3 nucleotides read TGTGCCAGTAGTATTGTCAGCAACACTGAAGCTTTCTTT.

This clonotype appeared a few times. The chain employs TRBV4-2 and TRBJ2-1; tentative D call: TRBD1 (6 bases). The CDR3 runs 14 residues. CDR1 LGHNA and CDR2 YNFKEQ come from the germline V gene. V gave up 0 bases and J gave up 9 bases, with 12 bases separating them. CDR3 coding DNA: TGTGCCAGCAGCCAAGAACAGGGTCTCGGTGAGCAGTTCTTC. It is translated as CASSQEQGLGEQFF.

There are a few counts of this clonotype. The chain has TRBV5-6 and TRBJ2-7; no clear D gene. Trimming removed 2 bases at V and 2 bases at J, with 17 bases between. Germline V gene data show CDR1 as SGHDT and CDR2 as YYEEEE. The CDR3 length is 16 residues. CDR3 sequence (DNA): TGTGCCAGCAGCTTCGGTGGTGGGTTTTGGGCCTACGAGCAGTACTTC. Its translation: CASSFGGGFWAYEQYF.

This clonotype turned up a few times. V usage is TRBV11-3 and J usage is TRBJ2-1; D ambiguous. CDR1 is SGHNT, CDR2 YENEEA, per germline. This CDR3 region has 14 residues. V gave up 1 base and J gave up 5 bases, with 9 bases separating them. The CDR3 is CASSLGTVNNEQFF. The CDR3 DNA reads TGTGCCAGCAGCTTAGGTACGGTGAACAATGAGCAGTTCTTC.

V gene TRBV20-1 combines with J gene TRBJ2-1; TRBD2 aligns across 7 bases. The CDR3 has 21 residues. V lost 6 bases to trimming and J lost 2 bases; unmatched junction nucleotides: 28. The V gene's germline CDR1 is DFQATT and CDR2 SNEGSKA (reference sequence). This CDR3 is CSANDPPPTSDHLTPYNEQFF. CDR3 nucleotide sequence: TGCAGTGCAAACGACCCGCCACCCACTAGCGACCACCTCACCCCCTACAATGAGCAGTTCTTC.

The chain links TRBV6-6 to TRBJ1-1, with TRBD1 as a possible D gene (5 bases). The germline CDR1 and CDR2 sequences are MNHNY and SVGAGI (reference sequence). The CDR3 has 17 residues. The V end lost 0 bases, the J end lost 2 bases, and 16 bases lay between the germline ends. CDR3 coding DNA: TGTGCCAGCAGTTACTCGGTGATCGGGGGGAGAAACACTGAAGCTTTCTTT. Residues: CASSYSVIGGRNTEAFF.

This chain's CDR3 is CATSSEGRPGLTDTQYF. DNA for the CDR3: TGTGCCACCAGCAGCGAGGGACGGCCCGGGCTCACAGATACGCAGTATTTT. This rearrangement joins TRBV15 to TRBJ2-3, with D possibly called TRBD1 or TRBD2 (5 bases each). The V gene lost 3 bases and the J gene lost 2 bases, with 18 bases spanning the gap. Per germline, CDR1 LNHNV and CDR2 YYDKDF (reference sequence). This CDR3 has 17 amino acids.

This clonotype appeared a few times. The rearrangement uses TRBV6-5 and TRBJ1-1; the match to TRBD1 covers 7 bases. Unmatched junction bases numbered 7, after V lost 0 bases and J lost 3 bases. This CDR3 has 16 residues. Per the germline V gene, CDR1 is MNHEY and CDR2 is SVGAGI. CDR3 amino acids: CASSYSNSRGDTEAFF. The CDR3 DNA sequence: TGTGCCAGCAGTTACTCGAATTCCAGGGGGGACACTGAAGCTTTCTTT.

This clonotype occurred a few times. J is TRBJ2-2 and V is TRBV7-3; possible D gene TRBD2, 6 bases. There are 19 residues in the CDR3. Trimming removed 6 bases from V and 2 bases from J, with 25 bases in between. CDR1 is SGHTA and CDR2 is FQGTGA in the germline V gene. The CDR3 DNA reads as TGTGCCAGCAGTGACAACCCGGGGGATACGGACCTTAACACCGGGGAGCTGTTTTTT. Translating it yields CASSDNPGDTDLNTGELFF.

This clonotype was observed a few times. This chain connects TRBV7-9 to TRBJ2-7; D is unclear. Deletions cut 3 bases from V and 3 bases from J, with 6 bases between. This CDR3 region has 12 residues. Germline V lookup: CDR1 SEHNR, CDR2 FQNEAQ (reference sequence). The CDR3 nucleotides read TGTGCCAGCAGCTTTGAGGTCTACGAGCAGTACTTC. It specifies CASSFEVYEQYF.

The chain has TRBV4-1 and TRBJ2-7; 8 bases fit TRBD1. Losses at the gene ends were 0 bases for V and 4 bases for J; bases not matched to a gene: 2. Per germline, CDR1 MGHRA and CDR2 YSYEKL. The CDR3 runs to 14 residues. The CDR3 sequence is CASSQEGQGYEQYF. The DNA for the CDR3 is TGCGCCAGCAGCCAAGAAGGACAGGGTTACGAGCAGTACTTC.

This chain connects TRBV5-1 to TRBJ2-3; D perhaps matches TRBD2 (5 bases). CDR3 length: 15 amino acids. Germline V gene data show CDR1 as SGHRS and CDR2 as YFSETQ. Deletions cut 6 bases from V and 4 bases from J, with 18 bases between. CDR3 bases: TGCGCCAGCATCCCGACTTCGAGGGAGTCAGATACGCAGTATTTT. Translated, it gives CASIPTSRESDTQYF. Drawing the rest from reference TRBV5-1 and TRBJ2-3, the complete variable domain is KAGVTQTPRYLIKTRGQQVTLSCSPISGHRSVSWYQQTPGQGLQFLFEYFSETQRNKGNFPGRFSGRQFSNSRSEMNVSTLELGDSALYLCASIPTSRESDTQYFGPGTRLTVL.